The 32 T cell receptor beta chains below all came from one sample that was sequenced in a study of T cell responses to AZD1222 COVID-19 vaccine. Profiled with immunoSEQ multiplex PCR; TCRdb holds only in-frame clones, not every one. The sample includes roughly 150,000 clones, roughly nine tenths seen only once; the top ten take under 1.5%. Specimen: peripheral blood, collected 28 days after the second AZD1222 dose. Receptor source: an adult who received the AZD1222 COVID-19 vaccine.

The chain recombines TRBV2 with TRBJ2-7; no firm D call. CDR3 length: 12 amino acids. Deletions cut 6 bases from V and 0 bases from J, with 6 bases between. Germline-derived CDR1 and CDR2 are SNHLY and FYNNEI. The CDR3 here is CASRESSYEQYF. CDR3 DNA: TGTGCCAGCAGGGAAAGCTCCTACGAGCAGTACTTC.

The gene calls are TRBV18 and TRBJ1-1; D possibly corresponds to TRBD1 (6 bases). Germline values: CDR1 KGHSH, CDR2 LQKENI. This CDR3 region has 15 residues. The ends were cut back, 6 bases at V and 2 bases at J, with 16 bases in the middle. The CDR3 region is CASSTPQQGNTEAFF. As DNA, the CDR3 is TGTGCCAGCTCGACTCCCCAACAGGGAAACACTGAAGCTTTCTTT.

CDR3 amino acids: CASSLGGPTEQYF. For the CDR3, the DNA is TGTGCCAGCAGTTTAGGGGGCCCGACTGAGCAGTACTTC. The rearrangement links TRBV12-3 or TRBV12-4 to TRBJ2-7; D is perhaps TRBD1 (5 bases). The germline V and J ends were trimmed by 1 base and 7 bases, with 11 bases remaining between them. CDR3 size: 13 residues.

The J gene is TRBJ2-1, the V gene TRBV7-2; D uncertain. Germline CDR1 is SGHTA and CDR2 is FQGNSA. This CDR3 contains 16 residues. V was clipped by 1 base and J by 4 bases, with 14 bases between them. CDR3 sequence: CASSLVGSSSYNEQFF. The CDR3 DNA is TGTGCCAGCAGCTTAGTTGGGTCCTCCTCATACAATGAGCAGTTCTTC. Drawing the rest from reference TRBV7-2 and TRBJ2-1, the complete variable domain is GAGVSQSPSNKVTEKGKDVELRCDPISGHTALYWYRQSLGQGLEFLIYFQGNSAPDKSGLPSDRFSAERTGGSVSTLTIQRTQQEDSAVYLCASSLVGSSSYNEQFFGPGTRLTVL.

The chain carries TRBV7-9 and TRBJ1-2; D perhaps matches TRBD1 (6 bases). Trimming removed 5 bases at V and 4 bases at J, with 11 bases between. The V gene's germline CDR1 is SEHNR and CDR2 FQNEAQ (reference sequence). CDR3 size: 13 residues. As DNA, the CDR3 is TGTGCCAGCAGCGACGGGACAAGCTATGGCTACACCTTC. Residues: CASSDGTSYGYTF.

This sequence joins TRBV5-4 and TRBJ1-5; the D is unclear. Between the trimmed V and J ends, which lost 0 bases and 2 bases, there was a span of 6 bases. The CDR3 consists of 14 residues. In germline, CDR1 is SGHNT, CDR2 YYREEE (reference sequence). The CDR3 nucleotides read TGTGCCAGCAGCTTGGAGGGTGGCAATCAGCCCCAGCATTTT. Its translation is CASSLEGGNQPQHF.

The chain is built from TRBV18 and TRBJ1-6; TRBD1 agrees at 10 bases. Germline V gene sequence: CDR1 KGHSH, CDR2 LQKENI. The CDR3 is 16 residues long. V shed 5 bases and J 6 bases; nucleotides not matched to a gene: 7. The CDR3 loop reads CASSGRDRGFNSPLHF. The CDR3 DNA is TGTGCCAGCTCAGGCCGGGACAGGGGTTTTAATTCACCCCTCCACTTT.

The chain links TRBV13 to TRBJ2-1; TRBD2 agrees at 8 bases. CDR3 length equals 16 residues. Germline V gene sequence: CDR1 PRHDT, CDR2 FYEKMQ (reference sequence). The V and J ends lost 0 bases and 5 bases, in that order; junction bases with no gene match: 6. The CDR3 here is CASSLGRGGRNNEQFF. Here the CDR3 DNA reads TGTGCCAGCAGCTTAGGCCGGGGGGGCAGAAACAATGAGCAGTTCTTC.

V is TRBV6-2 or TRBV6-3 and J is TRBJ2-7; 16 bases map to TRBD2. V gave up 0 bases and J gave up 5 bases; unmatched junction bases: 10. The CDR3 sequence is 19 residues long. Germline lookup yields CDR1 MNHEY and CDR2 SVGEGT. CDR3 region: CASSYSPPGLAGGPHEQYF. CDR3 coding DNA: TGTGCCAGCAGTTACTCTCCTCCGGGACTAGCGGGAGGGCCCCACGAGCAGTACTTC.

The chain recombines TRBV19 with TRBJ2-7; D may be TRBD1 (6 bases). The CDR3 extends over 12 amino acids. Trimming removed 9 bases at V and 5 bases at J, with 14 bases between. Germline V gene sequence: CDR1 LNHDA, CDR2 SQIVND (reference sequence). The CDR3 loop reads CARGAGAHEQYF. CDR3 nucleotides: TGTGCCAGAGGGGCAGGGGCCCACGAGCAGTACTTC. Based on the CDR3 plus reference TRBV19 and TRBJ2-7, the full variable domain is DGGITQSPKYLFRKEGQNVTLSCEQNLNHDAMYWYRQDPGQGLRLIYYSQIVNDFQKGDIAEGYSVSREKKESFPLTVTSAQKNPTAFYLCARGAGAHEQYFGPGTRLTVT.

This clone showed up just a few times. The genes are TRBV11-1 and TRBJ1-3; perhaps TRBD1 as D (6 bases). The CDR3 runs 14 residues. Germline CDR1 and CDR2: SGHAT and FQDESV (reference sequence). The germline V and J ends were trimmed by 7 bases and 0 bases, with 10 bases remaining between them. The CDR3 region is CASTDRYSGNTIYF. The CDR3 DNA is TGTGCCAGCACGGACAGATACTCTGGAAACACCATATATTTT. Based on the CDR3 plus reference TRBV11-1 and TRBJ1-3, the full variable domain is EAEVAQSPRYKITEKSQAVAFWCDPISGHATLYWYRQILGQGPELLVQFQDESVVDDSQLPKDRFSAERLKGVDSTLKIQPAELGDSAMYLCASTDRYSGNTIYFGEGSWLTVV.

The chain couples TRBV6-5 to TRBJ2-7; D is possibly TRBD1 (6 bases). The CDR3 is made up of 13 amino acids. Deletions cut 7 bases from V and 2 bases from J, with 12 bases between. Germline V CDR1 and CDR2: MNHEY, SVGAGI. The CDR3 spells CASTGVNPYEQYF. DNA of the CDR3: TGTGCCAGCACAGGGGTGAACCCCTACGAGCAGTACTTC.

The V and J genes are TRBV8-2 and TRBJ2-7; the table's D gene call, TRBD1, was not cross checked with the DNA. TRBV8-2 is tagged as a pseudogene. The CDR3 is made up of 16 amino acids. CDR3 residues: CGSTRQGGVISYEQYF. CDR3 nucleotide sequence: TGTGGCAGCACACGGCAGGGGGGCGTGATATCCTACGAGCAGTACTTC.

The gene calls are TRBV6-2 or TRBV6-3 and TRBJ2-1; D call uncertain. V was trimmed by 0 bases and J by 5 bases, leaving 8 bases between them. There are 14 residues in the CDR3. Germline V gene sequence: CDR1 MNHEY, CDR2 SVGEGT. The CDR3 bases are TGTGCCAGCAGTTACTCCCCGGGTCACAATGAGCAGTTCTTC. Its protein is CASSYSPGHNEQFF.

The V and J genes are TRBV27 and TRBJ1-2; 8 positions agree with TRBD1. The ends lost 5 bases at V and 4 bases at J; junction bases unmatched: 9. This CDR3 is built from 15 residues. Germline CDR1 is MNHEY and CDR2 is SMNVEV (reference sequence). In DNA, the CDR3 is TGTGCCAGCAGTCCCGGACAGGGTGTAAGCTATGGCTACACCTTC. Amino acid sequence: CASSPGQGVSYGYTF.

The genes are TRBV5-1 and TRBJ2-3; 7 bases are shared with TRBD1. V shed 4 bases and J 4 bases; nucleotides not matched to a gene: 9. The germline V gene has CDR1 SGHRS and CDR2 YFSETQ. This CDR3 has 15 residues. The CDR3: CASSLDRELSDTQYF. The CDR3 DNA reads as TGCGCCAGCAGCCTAGACAGGGAGCTATCAGATACGCAGTATTTT.

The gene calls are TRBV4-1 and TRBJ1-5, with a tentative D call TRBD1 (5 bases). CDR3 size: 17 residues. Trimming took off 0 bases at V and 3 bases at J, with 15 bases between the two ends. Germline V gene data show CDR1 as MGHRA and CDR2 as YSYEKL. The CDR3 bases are TGCGCCAGCAGCCAAGAGGCTGGACAAGTGTCCAATCAGCCCCAGCATTTT. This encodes CASSQEAGQVSNQPQHF.

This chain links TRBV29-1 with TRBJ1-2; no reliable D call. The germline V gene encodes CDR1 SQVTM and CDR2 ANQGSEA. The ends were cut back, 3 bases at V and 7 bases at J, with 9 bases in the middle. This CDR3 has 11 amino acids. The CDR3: CSVEGSGGYTF. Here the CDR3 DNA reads TGCAGCGTTGAGGGCTCGGGTGGCTACACCTTC.

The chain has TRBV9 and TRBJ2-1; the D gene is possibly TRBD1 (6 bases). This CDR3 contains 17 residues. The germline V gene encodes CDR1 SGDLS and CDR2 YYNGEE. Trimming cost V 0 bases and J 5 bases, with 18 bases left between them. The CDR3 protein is CASSVELQGFVHNEQFF. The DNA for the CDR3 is TGTGCCAGCAGCGTAGAGTTGCAGGGGTTCGTCCACAATGAGCAGTTCTTC.

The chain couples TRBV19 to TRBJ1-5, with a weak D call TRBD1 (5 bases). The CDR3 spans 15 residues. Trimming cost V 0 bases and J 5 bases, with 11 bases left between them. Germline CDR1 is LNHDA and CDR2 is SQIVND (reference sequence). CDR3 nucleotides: TGTGCCAGTAGTATAGACAGGGAAGGGTATCAGCCCCAGCATTTT. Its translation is CASSIDREGYQPQHF.

CDR3 coding DNA: TGTGCCAGCAGTCCCCCGAGCAGGGGGCGTCGTGAAAAACTGTTTTTT. Translation gives CASSPPSRGRREKLFF. V gene TRBV25-1 combines with J gene TRBJ1-4; 8 nucleotides match TRBD1. The CDR3 spans 16 residues. J gave up 7 bases and V 5 bases, and 12 bases lay outside the gene matches. The V gene's germline CDR1 is MGHDK and CDR2 SYGVNS.

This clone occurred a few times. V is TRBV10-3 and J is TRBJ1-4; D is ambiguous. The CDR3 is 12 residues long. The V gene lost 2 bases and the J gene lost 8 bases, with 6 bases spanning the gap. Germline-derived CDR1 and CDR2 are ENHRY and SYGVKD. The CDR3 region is CAISEVGEKLFF. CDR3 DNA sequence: TGTGCCATCAGTGAGGTGGGCGAAAAACTGTTTTTT.

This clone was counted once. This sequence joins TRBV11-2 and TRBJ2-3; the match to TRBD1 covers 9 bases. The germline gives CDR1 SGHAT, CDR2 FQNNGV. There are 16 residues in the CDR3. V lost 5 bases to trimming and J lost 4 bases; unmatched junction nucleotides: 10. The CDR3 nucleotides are TGTGCCAGCAGCGGACCCGGGACAGGGTTCCCAGATACGCAGTATTTT. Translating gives CASSGPGTGFPDTQYF.

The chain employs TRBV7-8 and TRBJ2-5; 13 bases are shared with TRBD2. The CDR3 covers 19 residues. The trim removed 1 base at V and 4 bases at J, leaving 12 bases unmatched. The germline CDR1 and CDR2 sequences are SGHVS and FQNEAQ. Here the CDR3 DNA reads TGTGCCAGCAGCTTAGAACGGACTAGCGGGAGAAGGGTGGGAGAGACCCAGTACTTC. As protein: CASSLERTSGRRVGETQYF.

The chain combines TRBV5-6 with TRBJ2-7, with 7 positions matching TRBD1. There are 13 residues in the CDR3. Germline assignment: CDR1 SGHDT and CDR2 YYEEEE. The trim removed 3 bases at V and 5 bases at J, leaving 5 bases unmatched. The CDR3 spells CASSYRGFHEQYF. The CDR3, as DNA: TGTGCCAGCAGCTACAGGGGCTTCCACGAGCAGTACTTC.

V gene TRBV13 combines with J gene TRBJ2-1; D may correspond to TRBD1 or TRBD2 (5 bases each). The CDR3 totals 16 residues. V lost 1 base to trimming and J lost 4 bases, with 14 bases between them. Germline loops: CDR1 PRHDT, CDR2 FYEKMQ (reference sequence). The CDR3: CASSLELQGVYNEQFF. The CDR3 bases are TGTGCCAGCAGCTTAGAACTCCAGGGAGTATACAATGAGCAGTTCTTC.

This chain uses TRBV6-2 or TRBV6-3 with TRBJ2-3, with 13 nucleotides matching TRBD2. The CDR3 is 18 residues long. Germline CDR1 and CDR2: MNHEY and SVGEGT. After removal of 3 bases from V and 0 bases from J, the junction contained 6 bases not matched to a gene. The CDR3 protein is CASSYRLAGGSSTDTQYF. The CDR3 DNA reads TGTGCCAGCAGTTATCGACTAGCGGGGGGTTCTAGCACAGATACGCAGTATTTT.

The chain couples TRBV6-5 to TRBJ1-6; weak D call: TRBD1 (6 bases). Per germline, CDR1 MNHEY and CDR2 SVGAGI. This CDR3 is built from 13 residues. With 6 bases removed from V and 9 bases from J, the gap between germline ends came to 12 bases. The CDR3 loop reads CASSRETGSPLHF. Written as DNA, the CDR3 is TGTGCCAGCAGCCGAGAGACAGGTTCACCCCTCCACTTT.

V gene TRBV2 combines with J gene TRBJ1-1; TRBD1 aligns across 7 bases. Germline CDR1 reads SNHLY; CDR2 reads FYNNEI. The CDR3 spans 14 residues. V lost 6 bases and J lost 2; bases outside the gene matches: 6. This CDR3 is CASSGDRANTEAFF. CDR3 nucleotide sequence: TGTGCCAGCAGCGGAGACAGGGCAAACACTGAAGCTTTCTTT. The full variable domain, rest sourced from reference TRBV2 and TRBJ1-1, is EPEVTQTPSHQVTQMGQEVILRCVPISNHLYFYWYRQILGQKVEFLVSFYNNEISEKSEIFDDQFSVERPDGSNFTLKIRSTKLEDSAMYFCASSGDRANTEAFFGQGTRLTVV.

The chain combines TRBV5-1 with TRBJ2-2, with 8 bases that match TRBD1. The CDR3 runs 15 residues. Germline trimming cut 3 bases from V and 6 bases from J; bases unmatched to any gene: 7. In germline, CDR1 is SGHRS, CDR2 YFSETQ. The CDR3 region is CASSSGRTGPGELFF. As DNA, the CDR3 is TGCGCCAGCAGCTCCGGACGGACAGGGCCCGGGGAGCTGTTTTTT.

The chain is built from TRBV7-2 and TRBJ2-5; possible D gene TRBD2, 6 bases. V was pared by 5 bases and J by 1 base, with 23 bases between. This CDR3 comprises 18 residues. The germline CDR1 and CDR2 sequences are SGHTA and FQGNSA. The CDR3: CASSQPDTSWASQETQYF. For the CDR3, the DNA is TGTGCCAGCAGCCAGCCCGATACTAGCTGGGCATCCCAAGAGACCCAGTACTTC.

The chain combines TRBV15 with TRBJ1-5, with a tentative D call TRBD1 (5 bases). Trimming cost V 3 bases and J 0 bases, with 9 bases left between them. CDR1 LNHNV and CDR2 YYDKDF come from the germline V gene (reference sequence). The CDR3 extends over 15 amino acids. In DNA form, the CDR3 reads TGTGCCACCAGCAGGAGGGACGGTAGCAATCAGCCCCAGCATTTT. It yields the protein CATSRRDGSNQPQHF. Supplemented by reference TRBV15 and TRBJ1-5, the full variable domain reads DAMVIQNPRYQVTQFGKPVTLSCSQTLNHNVMYWYQQKSSQAPKLLFHYYDKDFNNEADTPDNFQSRRPNTSFCFLDIRSPGLGDTAMYLCATSRRDGSNQPQHFGDGTRLSIL.